The source of this TCR beta chain is a study of blood T cells in healthy people across ages (dated by TCRdb to about 2015). In terms of the full investigation: In model experiments, template switching captured roughly one uniquely barcoded TCR beta cDNA molecule for every two T cells. Two additional independent replicas of 1 million unique cDNA reads from the same blood draw were analyzed for two donors (one aged 18 to 30 and one aged 80 or older). Donors of different ages were randomly distributed across sequencing lanes to avoid experimental bias. The donors were divided into four age groups: young (average around 17 years), middle-aged (almost 40), aged (roughly 60) and long-lived (82). Age-related changes in TCR beta repertoire diversity were measured in the study by deep sequencing normalized with unique cDNA molecular identifiers. Study-level results and caveats: Donor CMV infection status was unknown, potentially confounding age-related changes in expanded clonotypes. There was a strong correlation between observed TCR beta diversity and the percentage of naive T cells measured by flow cytometry. Estimates of total diversity from one million sequenced T cells were regarded as lower bounds and underestimates. Since profiling was done on bulk unsorted PBMCs, naive and antigen-experienced compartments could not be conclusively compared. The long-lived group showed more naive CD4+ T cells, fewer expanded clones and increased TCR diversity than the aged group, suggesting age selection. Observed TCR beta diversity per million T cells fell roughly linearly with age, and a significant reduction was already apparent by age around 36.

Receptor libraries were prepared by 5' RACE. The instrument was an Illumina HiSeq 2500. A second roughly 6 to 12 cycle PCR used a sample-barcoded 5' primer and a J-beta primer mix. A unique molecular identifier was introduced onto each TCR beta cDNA molecule by a template-switch 5' adaptor carrying 12 random nucleotides. Each sample yielded at least 2.5 million CDR3-containing paired-end reads. All of the RNA was converted into first-strand cDNA using the Mint cDNA synthesis kit, with a TRBC-specific oligonucleotide serving as the primer. All cDNA was treated with uracil-DNA glycosylase and then went through a first 18-cycle PCR with the universal primers M1SS and BC2_uni_R. The paper's data handling went like this. For normalization, 1 million high-quality reads were randomly selected from each sample, with every read carrying a distinct molecular identifier. Reads sharing molecular identifiers were discarded rather than binned into consensus sequences. MiTCR, set to a Q25 quality threshold and the strictest error-elimination algorithm, was used for CDR3 identification, clonotype clustering and error correction. A nonparametric unseen species model with Euler transformation was used to estimate a lower bound on total TCR beta diversity. TCRdb handled the public reads itself, with Q25 trimming in fastp and clone calling in MiXCR, and kept productive beta chains. For every CDR3 protein sequence, its rows merge into one entry that carries the most common genes and DNA. The V and J calls and clone size are TCRdb's, not the authors'. The table for this sample lists roughly 900,000 distinct CDR3 sequences; around 48% of them were counted only once. The top ten constitute around an eighth of the sample.

V was cut back by 0 bases and J by 0 bases, leaving a gap of 13 bases between them. Including cysteine and phenylalanine, the CDR3 has 16 amino acids. Just the 48-base CDR3 DNA is kept, in frame starting at base 1. CDR1 and CDR2, per the germline V gene, are SQVTM and ANQGSEA. A word on this clonotype: This receptor's antigen is unknown. It has no much larger one-base neighbor in the sample; base qualities were not kept.

The donors were 40 or so Caucasian individuals from Russia, aged roughly 6 to 100 years, who were systemically healthy. Each donor gave about 9.7 milliliters of peripheral blood, drawn into EDTA-treated Vacutainer tubes. Ficoll-Paque density-gradient centrifugation was used to isolate PBMCs, with at least 6 million per sample. Total RNA, at least 6 micrograms per sample, was extracted from PBMCs with Trizol reagent. Naive CD45RAhigh/CD27high T cell percentages were measured by flow cytometry on a PBMC aliquot from every donor. The receptor comes from a man aged 30 to 45 in good health. The V and J genes are TRBV29-1 and TRBJ2-3; TRBD2 could be the D gene, as 5 bases match. The sequencing input was blood. In nucleotide form, the sequence is TGCAGCGTTGAAGATCCCCTAGCCGAGAGCACAGATACGCAGTATTTT. The encoded protein is CSVEDPLAESTDTQYF.